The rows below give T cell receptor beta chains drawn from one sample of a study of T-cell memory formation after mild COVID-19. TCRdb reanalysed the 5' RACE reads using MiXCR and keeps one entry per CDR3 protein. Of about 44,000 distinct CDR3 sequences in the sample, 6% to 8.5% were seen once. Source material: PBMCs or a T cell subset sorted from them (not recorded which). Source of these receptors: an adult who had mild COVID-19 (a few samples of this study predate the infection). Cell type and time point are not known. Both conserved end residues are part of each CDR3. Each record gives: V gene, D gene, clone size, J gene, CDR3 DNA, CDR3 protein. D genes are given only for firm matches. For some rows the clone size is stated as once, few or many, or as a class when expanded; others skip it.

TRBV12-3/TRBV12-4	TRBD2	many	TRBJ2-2	TGTGCCAGCAGAGACCCGGGGGGGCGTGGCACCGGGGAGCTGTTTTTT	CASRDPGGRGTGELFF
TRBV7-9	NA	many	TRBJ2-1	TGTGCCAGCAGCTCCCCCCTGGGTAGGTTCTCGGGCTACAATGAGCAGTTCTTC	CASSSPLGRFSGYNEQFF
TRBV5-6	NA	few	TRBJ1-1	TGTGCCAGCAGCCGGGATTCTGAAGCTTTCTTT	CASSRDSEAFF
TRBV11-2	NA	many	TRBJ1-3	TGTGCCAGCAGCCGAGGATTGGGTAGGGCCTCTGGAAACACCATATATTTT	CASSRGLGRASGNTIYF
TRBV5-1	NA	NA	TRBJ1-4	TGCGCCAGCAGCTTGGGAAGGGGCCAGGAAAAACCGTTTTTT	CASSLGRGQEKPFF
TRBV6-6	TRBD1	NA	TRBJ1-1	TGTGCCAGCAGACGGGACAGTGGAGCTTTCTTT	CASRRDSGAFF
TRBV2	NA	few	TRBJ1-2	TGTGCCAGCAGGGCCGCGGGGAACTATGGCTACACCTTC	CASRAAGNYGYTF
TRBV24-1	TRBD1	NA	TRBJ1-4	TGTGCCACCAGTCAGGGGGGGCGTCGGGAAAAACTGTTTTTT	CATSQGGRREKLFF
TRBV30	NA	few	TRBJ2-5	TGTGCCTGGAGTGCCGGGACACTCAGGCGGGAGACCCAGTACTTC	CAWSAGTLRRETQYF
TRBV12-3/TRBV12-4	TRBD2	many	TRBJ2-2	TGTGCCAGCAGTTTTCGGGGGGGCCGCACCGGGGAGCTGTTTTTT	CASSFRGGRTGELFF
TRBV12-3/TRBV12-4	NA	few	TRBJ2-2	TGTGCCAGCAGTTTTTTCCGCCGGGAGCTGTTTTTT	CASSFFRRELFF
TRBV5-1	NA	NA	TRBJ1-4	TGCGCCAGCAGACCTGAGGCCCATAATGAAAAACTGTTTTTT	CASRPEAHNEKLFF
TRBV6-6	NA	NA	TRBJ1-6	TGTGCCAGCAGTTACTCAGTTTTTTCGTCCGGGAGCTCCTATAATTCACCCCTCCACTTT	CASSYSVFSSGSSYNSPLHF
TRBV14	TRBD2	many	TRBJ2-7	TGTGCCAGCAGCCGGGGACTAGCGGGAGGAGGCGAGCAGTACTTC	CASSRGLAGGGEQYF
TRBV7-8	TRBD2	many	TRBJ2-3	TGTGCCAGCAGCTCCGGTCGGACTAGCGGGAGGGCCAGGGCAGATACGCAGTATTTT	CASSSGRTSGRARADTQYF
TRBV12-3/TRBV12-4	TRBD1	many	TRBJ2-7	TGTGCCAGCAGCCCGCAGGGGGCCTACGAGCAGTACTTC	CASSPQGAYEQYF
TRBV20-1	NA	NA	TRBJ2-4	TGCAGTGCTAGTTTCCAGAACATTCAGTACTTC	CSASFQNIQYF
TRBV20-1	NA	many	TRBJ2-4	TGCAGTGCTAACCGGGACCTACAAAAAAACATTCAGTACTTC	CSANRDLQKNIQYF
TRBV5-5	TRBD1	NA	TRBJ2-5	TGTGCCAGCAGCCTGACCTGGGGACAGGGGGTAGAGACCCAGTACTTC	CASSLTWGQGVETQYF
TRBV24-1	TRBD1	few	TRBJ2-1	TGTGCCACCAGTGCCCCCGTTGGACAGGGGATATCCTACAATGAGCAGTTCTTC	CATSAPVGQGISYNEQFF
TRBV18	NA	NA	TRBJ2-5	TGTGCCAGCTCAATGGGACTCCAAGAGACCCAGTACTTC	CASSMGLQETQYF
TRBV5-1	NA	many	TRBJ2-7	TGCGCCAGCAGCCCGACTGCGGGCGGGGAGGCCCACGAGCAGTACTTC	CASSPTAGGEAHEQYF
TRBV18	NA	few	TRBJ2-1	TGTGCCAGCTCACCACCGGGGCCGCGAGATGAGCAGTTCTTC	CASSPPGPRDEQFF
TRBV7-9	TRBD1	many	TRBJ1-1	TGTGCCAGCAGCTTGACTCATCAGGGGGGGATGGCTGAAGCTTTCTTT	CASSLTHQGGMAEAFF
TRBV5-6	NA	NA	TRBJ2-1	TGTGCCAGCAGCTTGGAGGGACGCGACAATGAGCAGTTCTTC	CASSLEGRDNEQFF
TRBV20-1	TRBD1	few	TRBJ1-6	TGCAGTGCTAGTCATGACAGGGATAATTCACCCCTCCACTTT	CSASHDRDNSPLHF
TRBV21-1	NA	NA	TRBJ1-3	TGTGCCAGCAGCAAAAGCTCTGGAAACACCATATATTTT	CASSKSSGNTIYF
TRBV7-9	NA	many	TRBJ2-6	TGTGCCAGCGTTAGGTCTGGGGCCAACGTCCTGACTTTC	CASVRSGANVLTF
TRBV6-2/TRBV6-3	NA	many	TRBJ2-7	TGTGCCAGCAGTTACTCGATTGCAACAGCTTCCTACGAGCAGTACTTC	CASSYSIATASYEQYF
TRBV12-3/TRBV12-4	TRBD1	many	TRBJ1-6	TGTGCCAGCAGTTTCGAGAACAGGGGTAATTCACCCCTCCACTTT	CASSFENRGNSPLHF
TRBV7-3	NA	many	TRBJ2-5	TGTGCCAGCAGCTTAACTGGCGGCGCGCTAATGTCCCTGTACTTC	CASSLTGGALMSLYF
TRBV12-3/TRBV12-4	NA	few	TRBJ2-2	TGTGCCAGCAGCCGGACACGGAACACCGGGGAGCTGTTTTTT	CASSRTRNTGELFF
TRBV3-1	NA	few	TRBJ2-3	TGTGCCAGCAGCCAAGATGCCAGGGGATCTTATACGCAGTATTTT	CASSQDARGSYTQYF
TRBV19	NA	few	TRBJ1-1	TGTGCCAGTAGTAGTCAGGTGAACACTGAAGCTTTCTTT	CASSSQVNTEAFF
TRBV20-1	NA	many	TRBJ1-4	TGCAGTGCTAGGTGGCTCGGGCTTCATGAAAAACTGTTTTTT	CSARWLGLHEKLFF
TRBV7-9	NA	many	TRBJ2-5	TGTGCCAGCAGCCTCTTTGAAGAGACCCAGTACTTC	CASSLFEETQYF
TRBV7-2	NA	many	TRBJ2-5	TGTGCCAGCAGCTTAATTCCGGTCCAAGAGACCCAGTACTTC	CASSLIPVQETQYF
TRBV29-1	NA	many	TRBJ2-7	TGCAGCGTTGATACTGGAAGCTCCTACGAGCAGTACTTC	CSVDTGSSYEQYF
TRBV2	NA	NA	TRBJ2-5	TGTGCCAGCAGTGAACCCGGGAGCGGCGTGACCCAGTACTTC	CASSEPGSGVTQYF
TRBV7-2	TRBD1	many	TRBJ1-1	TGTGCCAGCAGCTTAGCGCGGACAGGGGGACGCCTAAAGTTT	CASSLARTGGRLKF
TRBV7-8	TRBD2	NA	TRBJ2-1	TGTGCCAGCAGCCCATCCGGACTAGCGGGGGGAAATGAGCAGTTCTTC	CASSPSGLAGGNEQFF
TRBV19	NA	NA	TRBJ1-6	TGTGCCAGTAGTATTCTCACTCCGGACAGATTCTCACCCCTCCACTTT	CASSILTPDRFSPLHF